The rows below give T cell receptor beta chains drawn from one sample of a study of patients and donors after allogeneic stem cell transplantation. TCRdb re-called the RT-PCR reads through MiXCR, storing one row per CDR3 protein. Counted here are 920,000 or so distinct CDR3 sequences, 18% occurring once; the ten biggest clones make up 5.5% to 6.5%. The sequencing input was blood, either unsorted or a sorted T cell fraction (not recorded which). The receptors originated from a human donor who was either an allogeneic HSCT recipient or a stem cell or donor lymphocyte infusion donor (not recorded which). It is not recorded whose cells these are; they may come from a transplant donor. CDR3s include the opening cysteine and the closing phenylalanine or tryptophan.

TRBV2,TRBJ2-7,CASSDSTGIYEQYF
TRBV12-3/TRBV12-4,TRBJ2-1,CASSLLRTSGYNEQFF
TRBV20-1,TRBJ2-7,CSARPFGTGSYEQYF
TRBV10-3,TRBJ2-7,CAISKDRGHEQYF
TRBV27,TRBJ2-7,CASSGPGTRRDEQYF
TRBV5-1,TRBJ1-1,CASSWTDSEAFF
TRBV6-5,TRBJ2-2,CASSWGLAGATGELFF
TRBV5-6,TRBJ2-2,CASSPSRTSGRTGELFF
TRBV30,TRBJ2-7,CAWSVPGNFYEQYF
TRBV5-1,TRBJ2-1,CASSLGSAGRGSYNEQFF
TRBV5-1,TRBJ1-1,CASSLQGQRNTEAFF
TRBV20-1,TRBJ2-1,CSASRTDEQFF
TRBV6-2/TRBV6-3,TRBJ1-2,CASSDRGGYTF
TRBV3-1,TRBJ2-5,CASSQDTSTQYF
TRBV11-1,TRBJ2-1,CASSPRLTLAGFKDEQFF
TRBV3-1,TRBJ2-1,CASSHTGTSRYNEQFF
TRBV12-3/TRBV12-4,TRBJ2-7,CASSLASGSREQYF
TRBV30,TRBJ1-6,CAWTGTFNSPLHF
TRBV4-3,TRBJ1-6,CASSQWDGGDNPIYNSPLHF
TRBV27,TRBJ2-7,CASGRRRFEQYF
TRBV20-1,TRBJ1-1,CSARDSGSTEAFF
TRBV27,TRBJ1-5,CASIVHRVNQPQHF
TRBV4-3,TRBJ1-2,CASSPRGNYGYTF
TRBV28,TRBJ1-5,CASSSPPRVGYQPQHF
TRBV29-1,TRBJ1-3,CSVVRGTSGNTIYF
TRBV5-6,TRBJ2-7,CASSFSPGPLGEQYF
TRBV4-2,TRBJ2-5,CASSQATSGGQETQYF
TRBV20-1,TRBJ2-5,CSAGASWEETQYF
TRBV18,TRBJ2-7,CASSRQQGNEQYF
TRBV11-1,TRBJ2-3,CASSYRGLASPQPTSTDTQYF
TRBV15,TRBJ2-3,CATSRDGRHRDTQYF
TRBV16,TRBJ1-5,CASSKLGQPGEPQHF
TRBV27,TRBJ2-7,CASSFIQGSSYEQYF
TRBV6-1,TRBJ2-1,CASSELGTKSSYNEQFF
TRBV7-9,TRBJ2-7,CATYGAGQNKSHEQYF
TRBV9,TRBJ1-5,CASSSKLEDNQPQHF
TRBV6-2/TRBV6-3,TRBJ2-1,CASSYSKSPTGSSYNEQFF
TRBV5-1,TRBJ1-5,CASSLGAEGQPQHF
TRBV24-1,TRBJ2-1,CATSDSGTGLEQFF
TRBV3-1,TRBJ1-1,CASSHADRGTEAFF
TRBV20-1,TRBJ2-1,CSARRLAGGIIHEQFF
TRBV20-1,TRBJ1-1,CSARVRKTAEAFF
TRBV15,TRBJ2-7,CATSSGRASGRASEQYF
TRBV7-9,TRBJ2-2,CASSLVGARTGELFF
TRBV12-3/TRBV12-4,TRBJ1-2,CASSLDSLNTYGYTF
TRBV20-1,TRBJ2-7,CSATPRDRAYEQYF
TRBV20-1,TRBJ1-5,CSAREGGGQPQHF
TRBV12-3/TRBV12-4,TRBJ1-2,CASSFTEDYGYTF
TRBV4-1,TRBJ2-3,CASSQPTSGRKYF
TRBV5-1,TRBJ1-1,CASSPDSPGQGNTEAFF
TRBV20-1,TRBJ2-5,CSARLGVPQEETQYF
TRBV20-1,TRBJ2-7,CSASPRSSYEQYF
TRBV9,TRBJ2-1,CASSVSAGGSSYNEQFF
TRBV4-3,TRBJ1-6,CASSRRGGQGDSPLHF
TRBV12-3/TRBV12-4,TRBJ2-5,CASSLTSGGAVETQYF
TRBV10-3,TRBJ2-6,CAISDSRSGANVLTF